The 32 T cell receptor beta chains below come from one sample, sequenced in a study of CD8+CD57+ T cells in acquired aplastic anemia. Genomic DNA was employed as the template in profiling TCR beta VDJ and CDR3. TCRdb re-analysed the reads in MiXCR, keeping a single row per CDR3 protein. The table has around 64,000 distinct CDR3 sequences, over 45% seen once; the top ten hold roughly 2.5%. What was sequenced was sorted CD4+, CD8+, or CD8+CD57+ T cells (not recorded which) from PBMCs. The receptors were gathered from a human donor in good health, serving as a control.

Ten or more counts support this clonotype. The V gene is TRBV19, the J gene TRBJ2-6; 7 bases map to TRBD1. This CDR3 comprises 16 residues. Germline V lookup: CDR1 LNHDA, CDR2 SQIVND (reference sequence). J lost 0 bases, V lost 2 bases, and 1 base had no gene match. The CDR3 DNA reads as TGTGCCAGTAGTATAACAGGGGCCTCTGGGGCCAACGTCCTGACTTTC. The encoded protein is CASSITGASGANVLTF.

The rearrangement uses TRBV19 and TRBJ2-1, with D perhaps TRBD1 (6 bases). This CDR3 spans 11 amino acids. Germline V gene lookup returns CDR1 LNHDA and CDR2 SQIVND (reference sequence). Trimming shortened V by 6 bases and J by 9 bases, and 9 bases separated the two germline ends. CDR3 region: CASRAGVEQFF. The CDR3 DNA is TGTGCCAGTAGGGCAGGGGTTGAGCAGTTCTTC. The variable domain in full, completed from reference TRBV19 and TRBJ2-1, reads DGGITQSPKYLFRKEGQNVTLSCEQNLNHDAMYWYRQDPGQGLRLIYYSQIVNDFQKGDIAEGYSVSREKKESFPLTVTSAQKNPTAFYLCASRAGVEQFFGPGTRLTVL.

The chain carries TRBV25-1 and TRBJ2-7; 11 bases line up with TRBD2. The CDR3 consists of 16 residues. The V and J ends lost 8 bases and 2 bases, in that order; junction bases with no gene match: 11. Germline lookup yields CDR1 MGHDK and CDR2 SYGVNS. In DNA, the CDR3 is TGTGCCAGCCGGGGTCTAGCGGGAGGCCCAACCTACGAGCAGTACTTC. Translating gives CASRGLAGGPTYEQYF.

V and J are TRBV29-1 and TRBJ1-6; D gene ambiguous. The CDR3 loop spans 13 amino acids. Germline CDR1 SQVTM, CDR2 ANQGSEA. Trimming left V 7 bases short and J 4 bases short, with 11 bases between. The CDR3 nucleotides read TGCAGCGGAAAGGCGGGGTATAATTCACCCCTCCACTTT. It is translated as CSGKAGYNSPLHF.

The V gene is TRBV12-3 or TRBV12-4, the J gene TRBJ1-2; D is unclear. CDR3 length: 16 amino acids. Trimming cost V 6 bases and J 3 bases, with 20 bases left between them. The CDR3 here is CASSPGGETGYYGYTF. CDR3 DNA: TGTGCCAGCAGCCCGGGCGGCGAGACGGGGTACTATGGCTACACCTTC.

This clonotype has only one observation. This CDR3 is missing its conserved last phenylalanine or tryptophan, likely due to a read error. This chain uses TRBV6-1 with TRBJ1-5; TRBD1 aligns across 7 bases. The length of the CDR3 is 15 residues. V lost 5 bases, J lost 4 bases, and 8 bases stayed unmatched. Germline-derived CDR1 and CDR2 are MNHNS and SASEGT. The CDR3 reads CASSPRDRANQPQHP. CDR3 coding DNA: TGTGCCAGCAGTCCCAGGGACAGAGCGAATCAGCCCCAGCATCCT.

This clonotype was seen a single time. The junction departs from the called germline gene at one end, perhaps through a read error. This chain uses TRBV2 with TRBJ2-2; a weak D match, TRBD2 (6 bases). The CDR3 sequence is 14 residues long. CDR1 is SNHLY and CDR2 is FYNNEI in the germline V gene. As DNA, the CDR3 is TGTGCCAGCAGGGGGGGACTCAGCACCAGGGAGCTGTTTTTT. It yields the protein CASRGGLSTRELFF.

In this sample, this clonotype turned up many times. DNA for the CDR3: TGTGCCAGTCAGCCCCAGCATTTT. Protein sequence: CASQPQHF. This sequence joins TRBV12-3 or TRBV12-4 and TRBJ1-5, with unresolved D. This CDR3 contains 8 residues. Trimming pared 9 bases from V and 6 bases from J, leaving 0 bases between.

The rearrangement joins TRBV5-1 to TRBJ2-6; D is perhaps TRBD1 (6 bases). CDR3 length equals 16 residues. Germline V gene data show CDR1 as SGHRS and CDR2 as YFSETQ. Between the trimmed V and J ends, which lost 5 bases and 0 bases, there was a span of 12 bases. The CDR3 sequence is CASRFTGSSGANVLTF. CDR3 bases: TGCGCCAGCAGATTCACAGGGAGCTCTGGGGCCAACGTCCTGACTTTC.

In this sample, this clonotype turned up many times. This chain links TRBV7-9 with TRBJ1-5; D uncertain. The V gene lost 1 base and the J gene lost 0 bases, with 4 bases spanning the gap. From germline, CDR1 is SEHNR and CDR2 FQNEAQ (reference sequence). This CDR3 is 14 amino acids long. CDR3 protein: CASSLELSNQPQHF. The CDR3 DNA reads TGTGCCAGCAGCTTAGAACTTAGCAATCAGCCCCAGCATTTT.

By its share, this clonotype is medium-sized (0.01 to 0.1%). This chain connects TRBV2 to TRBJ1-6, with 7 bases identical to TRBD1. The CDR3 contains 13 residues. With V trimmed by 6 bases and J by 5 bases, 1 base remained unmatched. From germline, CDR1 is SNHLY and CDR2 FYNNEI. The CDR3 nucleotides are TGTGCCAGCAGACAGGGGAATAATTCACCCCTCCACTTT. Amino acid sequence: CASRQGNNSPLHF. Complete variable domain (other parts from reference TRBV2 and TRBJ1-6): EPEVTQTPSHQVTQMGQEVILRCVPISNHLYFYWYRQILGQKVEFLVSFYNNEISEKSEIFDDQFSVERPDGSNFTLKIRSTKLEDSAMYFCASRQGNNSPLHFGNGTRLTVT.

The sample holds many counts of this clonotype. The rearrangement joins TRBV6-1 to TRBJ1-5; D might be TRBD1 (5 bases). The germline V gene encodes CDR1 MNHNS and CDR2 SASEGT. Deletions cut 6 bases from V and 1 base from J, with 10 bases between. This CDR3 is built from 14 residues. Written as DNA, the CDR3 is TGTGCCAGCAGGGACAACTTCAGCAATCAGCCCCAGCATTTT. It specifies CASRDNFSNQPQHF.

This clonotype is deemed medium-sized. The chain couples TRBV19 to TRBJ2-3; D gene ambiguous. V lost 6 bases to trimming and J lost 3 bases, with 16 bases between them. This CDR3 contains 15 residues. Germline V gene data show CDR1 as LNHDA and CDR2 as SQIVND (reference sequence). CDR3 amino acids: CASSPSWWSTDTQYF. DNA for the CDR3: TGTGCCAGTAGCCCATCTTGGTGGTCGACAGATACGCAGTATTTT.

The CDR3 DNA follows: TGTGCCAGTAGCATAACAGGGGGCGGACAGCCCCAGCATTTT. Protein product: CASSITGGGQPQHF. The J gene is TRBJ1-5, the V gene TRBV19; TRBD1 matches at 9 bases. The CDR3 consists of 14 residues. J was trimmed by 7 bases and V by 6 bases; bases with no gene match: 7. Germline V gene sequence: CDR1 LNHDA, CDR2 SQIVND (reference sequence).

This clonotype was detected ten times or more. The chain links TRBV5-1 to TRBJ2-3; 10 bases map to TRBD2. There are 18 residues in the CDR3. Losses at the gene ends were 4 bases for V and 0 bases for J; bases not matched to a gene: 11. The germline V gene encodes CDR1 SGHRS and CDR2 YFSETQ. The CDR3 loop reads CASSLSGTSEASTDTQYF. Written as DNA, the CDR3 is TGCGCCAGCAGCCTCTCCGGGACTAGCGAGGCTAGCACAGATACGCAGTATTTT.

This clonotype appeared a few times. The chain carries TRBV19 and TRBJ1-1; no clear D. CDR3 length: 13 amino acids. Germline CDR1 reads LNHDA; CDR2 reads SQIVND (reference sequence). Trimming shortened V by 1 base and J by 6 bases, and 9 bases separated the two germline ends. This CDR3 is CASSIGGDAEAFF. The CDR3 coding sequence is TGTGCCAGTAGTATAGGGGGTGATGCTGAAGCTTTCTTT.

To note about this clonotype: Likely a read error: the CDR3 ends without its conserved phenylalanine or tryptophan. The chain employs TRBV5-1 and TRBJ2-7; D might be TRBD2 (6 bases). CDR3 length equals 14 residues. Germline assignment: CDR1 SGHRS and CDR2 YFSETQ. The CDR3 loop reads CAGSWGGGSYEQYS. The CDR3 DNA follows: TGCGCCGGCAGCTGGGGAGGTGGGTCCTACGAGCAGTACTCC.

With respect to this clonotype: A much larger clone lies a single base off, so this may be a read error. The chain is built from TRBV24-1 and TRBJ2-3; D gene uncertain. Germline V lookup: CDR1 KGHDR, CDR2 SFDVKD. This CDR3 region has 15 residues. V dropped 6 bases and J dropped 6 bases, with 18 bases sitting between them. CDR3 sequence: CATSLSKKGSDTQYF. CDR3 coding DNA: TGTGCCACCAGTTTATCGAAGAAGGGTTCGGATACGCAGTATTTT.

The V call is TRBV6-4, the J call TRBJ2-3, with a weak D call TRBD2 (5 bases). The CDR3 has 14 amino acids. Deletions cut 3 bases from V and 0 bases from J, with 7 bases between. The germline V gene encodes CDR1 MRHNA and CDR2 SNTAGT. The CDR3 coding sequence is TGTGCCAGCAGTGATGGCGGGAGCACAGATACGCAGTATTTT. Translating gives CASSDGGSTDTQYF.

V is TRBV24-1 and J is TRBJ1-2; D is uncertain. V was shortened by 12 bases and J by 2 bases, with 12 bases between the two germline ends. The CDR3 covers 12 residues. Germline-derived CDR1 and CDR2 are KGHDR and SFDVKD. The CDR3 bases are TGTGCCCCCACTAGAGGGAACTATGGCTACACCTTC. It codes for CAPTRGNYGYTF.

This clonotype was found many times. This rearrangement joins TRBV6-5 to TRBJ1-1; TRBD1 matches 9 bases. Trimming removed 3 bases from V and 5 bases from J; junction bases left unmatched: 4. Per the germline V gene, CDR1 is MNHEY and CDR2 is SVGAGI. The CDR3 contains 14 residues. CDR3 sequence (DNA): TGTGCCAGCAGTTATAACAGGGGGCGAACTGAAGCTTTCTTT. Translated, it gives CASSYNRGRTEAFF.

The CDR3 DNA reads as TGTGCCAGCCATGGAGTCACAGGGCGGACTGAAGCTTTCTTT. It translates to CASHGVTGRTEAFF. The chain couples TRBV2 to TRBJ1-1; possibly TRBD1 for D (6 bases). V gave up 8 bases and J gave up 5 bases, with 18 bases separating them. The CDR3 length is 14 residues. From germline, CDR1 is SNHLY and CDR2 FYNNEI.

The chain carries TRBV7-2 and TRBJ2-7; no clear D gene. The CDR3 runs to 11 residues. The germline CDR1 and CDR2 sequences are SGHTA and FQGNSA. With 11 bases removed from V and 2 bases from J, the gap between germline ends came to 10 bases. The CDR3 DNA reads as TGTGCCCGCGGACGCCCCTACGAGCAGTACTTC. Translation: CARGRPYEQYF.

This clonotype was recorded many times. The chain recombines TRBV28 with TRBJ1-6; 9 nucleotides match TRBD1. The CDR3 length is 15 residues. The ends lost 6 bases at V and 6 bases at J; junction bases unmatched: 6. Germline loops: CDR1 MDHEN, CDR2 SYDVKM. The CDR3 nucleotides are TGTGCCAGCAGGCCCCGGGACAGGGCTAATTCACCCCTCCACTTT. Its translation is CASRPRDRANSPLHF.

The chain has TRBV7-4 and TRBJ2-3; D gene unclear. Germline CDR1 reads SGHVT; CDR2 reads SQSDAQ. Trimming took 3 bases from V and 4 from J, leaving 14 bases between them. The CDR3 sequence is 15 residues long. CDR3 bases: TGTGCCAGCAGCTTTATAGTAGGGCGCGCAGATACGCAGTATTTT. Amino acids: CASSFIVGRADTQYF.

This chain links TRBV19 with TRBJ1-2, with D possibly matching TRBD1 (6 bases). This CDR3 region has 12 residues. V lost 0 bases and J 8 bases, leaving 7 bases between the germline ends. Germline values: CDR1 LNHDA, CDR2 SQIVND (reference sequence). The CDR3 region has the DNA TGTGCCAGTAGTATAGATGGGGGCGGCTACACCTTC. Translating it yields CASSIDGGGYTF.

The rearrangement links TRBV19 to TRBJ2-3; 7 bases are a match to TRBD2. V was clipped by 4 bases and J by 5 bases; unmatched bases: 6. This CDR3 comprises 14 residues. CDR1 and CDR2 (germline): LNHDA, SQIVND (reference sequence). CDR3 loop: CASSTPGRGDTQYF. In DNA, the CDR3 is TGTGCCAGTAGTACCCCGGGGAGGGGAGATACGCAGTATTTT.

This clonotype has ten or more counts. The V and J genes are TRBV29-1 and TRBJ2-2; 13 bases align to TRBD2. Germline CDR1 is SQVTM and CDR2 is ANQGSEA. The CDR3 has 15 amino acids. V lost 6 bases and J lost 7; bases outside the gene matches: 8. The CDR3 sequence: CSVAGTSGTFGELFF. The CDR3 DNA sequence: TGCAGCGTCGCCGGGACTAGCGGGACTTTCGGGGAGCTGTTTTTT.

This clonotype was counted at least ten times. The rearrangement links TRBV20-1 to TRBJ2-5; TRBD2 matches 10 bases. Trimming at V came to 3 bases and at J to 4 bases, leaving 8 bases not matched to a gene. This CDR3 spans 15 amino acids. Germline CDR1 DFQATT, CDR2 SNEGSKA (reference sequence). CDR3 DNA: TGCAGTGCTAGCCTAGCGGGAGTCTCCATAGAGACCCAGTACTTC. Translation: CSASLAGVSIETQYF.

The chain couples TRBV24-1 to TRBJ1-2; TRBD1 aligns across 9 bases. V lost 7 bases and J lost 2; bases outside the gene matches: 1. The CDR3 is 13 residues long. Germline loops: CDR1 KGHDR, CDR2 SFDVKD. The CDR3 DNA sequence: TGTGCCACCAGGGGGACAGGGAACTATGGCTACACCTTC. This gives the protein CATRGTGNYGYTF.

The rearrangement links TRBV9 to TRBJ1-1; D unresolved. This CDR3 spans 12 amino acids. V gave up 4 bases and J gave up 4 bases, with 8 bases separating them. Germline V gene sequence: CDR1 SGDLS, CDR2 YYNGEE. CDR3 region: CASSPPGTEAFF. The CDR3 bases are TGTGCCAGCAGCCCCCCGGGCACTGAAGCTTTCTTT.

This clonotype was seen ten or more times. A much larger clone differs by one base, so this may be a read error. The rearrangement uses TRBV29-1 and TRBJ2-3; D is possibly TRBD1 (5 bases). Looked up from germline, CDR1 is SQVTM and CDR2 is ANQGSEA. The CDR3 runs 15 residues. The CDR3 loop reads CSVEYGFRGTDTRYF. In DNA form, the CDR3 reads TGCAGCGTTGAGTACGGGTTTAGGGGCACAGATACGCGGTATTTT.